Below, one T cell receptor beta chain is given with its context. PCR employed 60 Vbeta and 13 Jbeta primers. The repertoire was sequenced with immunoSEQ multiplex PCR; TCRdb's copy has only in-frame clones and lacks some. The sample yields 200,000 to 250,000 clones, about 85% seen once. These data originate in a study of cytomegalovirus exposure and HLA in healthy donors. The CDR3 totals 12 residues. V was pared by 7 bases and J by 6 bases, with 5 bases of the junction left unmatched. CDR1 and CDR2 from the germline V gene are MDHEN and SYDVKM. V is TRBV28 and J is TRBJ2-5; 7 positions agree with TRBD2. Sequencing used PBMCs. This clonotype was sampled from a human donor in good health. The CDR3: CASTRGVKTQYF. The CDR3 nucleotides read TGTGCCAGCACTCGGGGGGTTAAGACCCAGTACTTC.